This TCR beta chain was found in a study of blood T cell repertoires in COVID-19. Study overall: The cDNA or gDNA used as material had been derived from T cells, B-cell-depleted T cells, or PBMCs.

Produced via immunoSEQ multiplex PCR; TCRdb's table is partial and in-frame only. The sample holds roughly 30,000 clones, over 70% seen once. CDR3 size: 15 residues. The germline gives CDR1 LNHDA, CDR2 SQIVND (reference sequence). Trimming took 5 bases from V and 5 from J; bases not matched to a gene: 6. This clone occurred once. The sample comprised peripheral blood. This chain connects TRBV19 to TRBJ1-1; 12 bases fit TRBD1. This receptor was identified in a woman in her sixties with acute or convalescent COVID-19. CDR3: CASSPGTGGRTEAFF. CDR3 DNA sequence: TGTGCCAGTAGTCCCGGGACAGGGGGCCGGACTGAAGCTTTCTTT.